The next 18 T cell receptor beta chains were all read from a single sample in a study of beta chain features in type 1 diabetes. All of the isolated RNA was reverse transcribed, so expressed TCRB transcripts were sequenced. Using immunoSEQ multiplex PCR, the repertoire was profiled, and TCRdb retains in-frame clones only, with some absent. The table records about 220,000 clones, roughly 11% of them present only once. Sequencing input: central memory CD4+ T cells from blood. All receptors derive from a man younger than 35 in good health.

There are many counts of this clone. The chain recombines TRBV10-3 with TRBJ2-5; D is uncertain. The CDR3 is 12 amino acids. Germline V gene sequence: CDR1 ENHRY, CDR2 SYGVKD. V shed 5 bases and J shed 4 bases, with 8 bases lying between them. The CDR3 protein is CAISSSAETQYF. The CDR3 DNA reads TGTGCCATCAGTTCTTCGGCAGAGACCCAGTACTTC.

This clone has just a few counts. V gene TRBV30 combines with J gene TRBJ2-1, with D maybe TRBD2 (5 bases). This CDR3 has 11 residues. Germline V gene data show CDR1 as GTSNPN and CDR2 as SVGIG (reference sequence). The CDR3 coding sequence is TGTGCGAGGGCAGGCGGGAATGAGCAGTTCTTC. This sequence encodes CARAGGNEQFF.

This clone was detected only a few times. CDR3 region: CASSFDLAGDLSSGANVLTF. CDR3 bases: TGTGCCAGCAGCTTCGATTTAGCGGGAGACCTTAGCTCTGGGGCCAACGTCCTGACTTTC. The chain is built from TRBV7-3 and TRBJ2-6; 9 bases agree with TRBD2. CDR1 and CDR2 from the germline V gene are SGHTA and FQGTGA. Germline trimming cut 3 bases from V and 0 bases from J; bases unmatched to any gene: 12. The CDR3 spans 20 residues.

The chain uses TRBV5-1 and TRBJ2-3; 7 nucleotides agree with TRBD1. V was clipped by 3 bases and J by 3 bases; unmatched bases: 7. The CDR3 is 15 residues long. Germline values: CDR1 SGHRS, CDR2 YFSETQ. In DNA, the CDR3 is TGCGCCAGCAGCTCCCCAGGGGGAAGGACAGATACGCAGTATTTT. It specifies CASSSPGGRTDTQYF.

This clone came up a few times. This chain joins TRBV30 and TRBJ2-5; 8 bases agree with TRBD1. This CDR3 contains 15 residues. Germline CDR1 GTSNPN, CDR2 SVGIG (reference sequence). V lost 2 bases and J lost 4; bases outside the gene matches: 9. As DNA, the CDR3 is TGTGCCTGGAGTTCGACAGGGGAACGGGGAGAGACCCAGTACTTC. Its protein product is CAWSSTGERGETQYF.

About this clone itself: One end of the junction varies from germline; a read error may be responsible. The CDR3 DNA is TGTGCTAGCAGCCCGACTAGCAAAGAGACCCAGTACTTC. It yields the protein CASSPTSKETQYF. V and J are TRBV7-7 and TRBJ2-5; TRBD2 matches 7 bases. Germline V lookup: CDR1 SSHAT, CDR2 FNYEAQ (reference sequence). The CDR3 is 13 amino acids.

The rearrangement joins TRBV6-5 to TRBJ2-7; 9 bases are a match to TRBD1. This CDR3 region has 15 residues. Germline V gene lookup returns CDR1 MNHEY and CDR2 SVGAGI. V was clipped by 5 bases and J by 10 bases; unmatched bases: 15. The DNA for the CDR3 is TGTGCCAGCAGTAGCCTAGGACAGGGGCCGAACCCCCAGTACTTC. Protein product: CASSSLGQGPNPQYF.

This clone has just a few counts. V usage is TRBV10-3 and J usage is TRBJ2-1, with D perhaps TRBD2 (7 bases). The germline CDR1 and CDR2 sequences are ENHRY and SYGVKD. The CDR3 runs to 15 residues. V was trimmed by 4 bases and J by 7 bases, leaving 17 bases between them. CDR3 DNA sequence: TGTGCCATCAGTGGGGTGGCAGGGGAGGGTAATGAGCAGTTCTTC. This encodes CAISGVAGEGNEQFF.

A few counts support this clone. This CDR3 is also generated by other DNA sequences in the sample. In DNA form, the CDR3 reads TGTGCCAGCAGCTTGGGGACAGATACGCAGTATTTT. Its translation is CASSLGTDTQYF. The rearrangement uses TRBV7-2 and TRBJ2-3; D not certain. V dropped 3 bases and J dropped 3 bases, with 4 bases sitting between them. The CDR3 consists of 12 residues. Germline V gene sequence: CDR1 SGHTA, CDR2 FQGNSA.

This clone occurred a few times. CDR3 sequence (DNA): TGCAGCGTTGAAGATCCTCTAGCGGGAGACCCGACGATGAGTGTCTACGAGCAGTACTTC. Its translation: CSVEDPLAGDPTMSVYEQYF. This chain joins TRBV29-1 and TRBJ2-7, with 10 bases aligning to TRBD2. The CDR3 is 20 residues long. CDR1 SQVTM and CDR2 ANQGSEA come from the germline V gene. After removal of 0 bases from V and 3 bases from J, the junction contained 20 bases not matched to a gene.

This clone was seen repeatedly, ten times or more. The rearrangement joins TRBV7-2 to TRBJ1-2; D possibly corresponds to TRBD1 (6 bases). V was shortened by 2 bases and J by 4 bases, with 11 bases between the two germline ends. This CDR3 is built from 14 residues. Germline assignment: CDR1 SGHTA and CDR2 FQGNSA. Here the CDR3 DNA reads TGTGCCAGCAGCTTATCCCCAGGGGCCTATGGCTACACCTTC. Translating it yields CASSLSPGAYGYTF.

The chain employs TRBV30 and TRBJ2-5, with a tentative D call TRBD1 (6 bases). The DNA end lines up better with TRBJ2-7; the J call may be wrong. The length of the CDR3 is 14 residues. Germline V gene data show CDR1 as GTSNPN and CDR2 as SVGIG (reference sequence). The chain's CDR3 is CAWSKQGFRNEQYF. Written as DNA, the CDR3 is TGTGCCTGGAGTAAACAGGGCTTTAGAAACGAGCAGTACTTC.

The sample holds many counts of this clone. The J gene is TRBJ2-1, the V gene TRBV9, with D tentatively TRBD2 (6 bases). The V gene lost 6 bases and the J gene lost 4 bases, with 11 bases spanning the gap. Germline CDR1 reads SGDLS; CDR2 reads YYNGEE. CDR3 length: 13 residues. CDR3 nucleotide sequence: TGTGCCAGCACCAGCGCGGGGTACAATGAGCAGTTCTTC. This sequence encodes CASTSAGYNEQFF.

In its sample, this clone was seen a few times. The genes are TRBV6-5 and TRBJ2-5, with no clear D. Looked up from germline, CDR1 is MNHEY and CDR2 is SVGAGI. V was clipped by 0 bases and J by 2 bases, with 7 bases between them. The CDR3 is 14 amino acids. In nucleotides, the CDR3 is TGTGCCAGCAGTTACTCCCCCCAGCAAGAGACCCAGTACTTC. This encodes CASSYSPQQETQYF.

This clone was counted a few times. V gene TRBV30 combines with J gene TRBJ2-1; 11 nucleotides line up with TRBD2. V gave up 3 bases and J gave up 10 bases; unmatched junction bases: 11. CDR1 is GTSNPN and CDR2 is SVGIG in the germline V gene (reference sequence). The CDR3 covers 15 residues. In nucleotides, the CDR3 is TGTGCCTGGAGCCAACTAGCGGGAGTTCTACGCGAGCAGTTCTTC. It codes for CAWSQLAGVLREQFF. Supplemented by reference TRBV30 and TRBJ2-1, the full variable domain reads SQTIHQWPATLVQPVGSPLSLECTVEGTSNPNLYWYRQAAGRGLQLLFYSVGIGQISSEVPQNLSASRPQDRQFILSSKKLLLSDSGFYLCAWSQLAGVLREQFFGPGTRLTVL.

This clone was found a few times. This sequence joins TRBV5-6 and TRBJ2-7; no reliable D call. Per germline, CDR1 SGHDT and CDR2 YYEEEE. This CDR3 contains 12 residues. V lost 2 bases and J lost 4, with 7 bases in between. CDR3 in DNA: TGTGCCAGCAGCTTTACCGAATACGAGCAGTACTTC. It yields the protein CASSFTEYEQYF.

This clone was observed a few times. This may be a read error, as it is one base from a much larger clone. The rearrangement joins TRBV5-6 to TRBJ2-3; 13 nucleotides agree with TRBD2. The CDR3 runs 16 residues. J was trimmed by 1 base and V by 4 bases; bases with no gene match: 3. The germline V gene encodes CDR1 SGHDT and CDR2 YYEEEE. CDR3 loop: CASSLGLAGRTDTQYF. In DNA form, the CDR3 reads TGTGCCAGCAGCCTGGGACTAGCGGGACGCACAGATACGCAGTATTTT.

This clone occurred many times. V gene TRBV5-1 combines with J gene TRBJ2-1, with 7 nucleotides matching TRBD2. The CDR3 has 15 residues. Germline CDR1 is SGHRS and CDR2 is YFSETQ. With V trimmed by 1 base and J by 7 bases, 8 bases remained unmatched. The CDR3 nucleotides read TGCGCCAGCAGCTTGATCGGGGCGGGAGAGAATGAGCAGTTCTTC. The encoded protein is CASSLIGAGENEQFF.